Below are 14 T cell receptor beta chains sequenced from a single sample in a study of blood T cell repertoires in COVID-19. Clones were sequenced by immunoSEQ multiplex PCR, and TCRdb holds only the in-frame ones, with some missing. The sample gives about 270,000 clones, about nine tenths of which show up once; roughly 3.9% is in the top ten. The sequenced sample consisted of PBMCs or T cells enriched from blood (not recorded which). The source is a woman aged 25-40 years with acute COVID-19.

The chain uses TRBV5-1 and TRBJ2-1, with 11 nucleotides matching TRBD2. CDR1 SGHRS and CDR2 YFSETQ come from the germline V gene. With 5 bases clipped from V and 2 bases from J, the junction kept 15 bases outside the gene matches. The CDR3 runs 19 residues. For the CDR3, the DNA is TGCGCCAGCAGACCTAGCGGGAGGACTTTACGGGCCCCCTACAATGAGCAGTTCTTC. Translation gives CASRPSGRTLRAPYNEQFF.

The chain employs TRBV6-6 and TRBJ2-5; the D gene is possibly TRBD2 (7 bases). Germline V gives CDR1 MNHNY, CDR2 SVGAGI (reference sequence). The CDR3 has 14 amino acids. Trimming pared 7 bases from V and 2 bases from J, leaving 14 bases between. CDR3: CASISGGKQETQYF. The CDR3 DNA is TGTGCCAGCATTTCGGGGGGCAAACAAGAGACCCAGTACTTC.

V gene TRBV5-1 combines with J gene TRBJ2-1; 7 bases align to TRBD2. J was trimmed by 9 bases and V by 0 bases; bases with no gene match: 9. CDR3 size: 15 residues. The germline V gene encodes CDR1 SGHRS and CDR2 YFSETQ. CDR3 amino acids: CASSLAGGSRGEQFF. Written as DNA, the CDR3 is TGCGCCAGCAGCTTGGCCGGCGGGAGTAGGGGTGAGCAGTTCTTC. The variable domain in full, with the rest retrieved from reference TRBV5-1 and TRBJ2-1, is KAGVTQTPRYLIKTRGQQVTLSCSPISGHRSVSWYQQTPGQGLQFLFEYFSETQRNKGNFPGRFSGRQFSNSRSEMNVSTLELGDSALYLCASSLAGGSRGEQFFGPGTRLTVL.

In DNA, the CDR3 is TGTGCCTGGGGCAGGGGGCGTTTTGGTGCAAACTCTGGAAACACCATATATTTT. Its protein is CAWGRGRFGANSGNTIYF. V gene TRBV30 combines with J gene TRBJ1-3, with TRBD1 matching 8 bases. This CDR3 has 18 residues. Germline CDR1 and CDR2: GTSNPN and SVGIG (reference sequence). Unmatched junction bases numbered 15, after V lost 5 bases and J lost 0 bases.

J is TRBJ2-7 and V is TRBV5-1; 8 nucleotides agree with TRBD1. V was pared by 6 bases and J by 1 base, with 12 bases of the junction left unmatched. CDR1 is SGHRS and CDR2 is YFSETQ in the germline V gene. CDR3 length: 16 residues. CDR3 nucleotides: TGCGCCAGCACCACTTCCGGTCGGACAGGGTCCTACGAGCAGTACTTC. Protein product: CASTTSGRTGSYEQYF.

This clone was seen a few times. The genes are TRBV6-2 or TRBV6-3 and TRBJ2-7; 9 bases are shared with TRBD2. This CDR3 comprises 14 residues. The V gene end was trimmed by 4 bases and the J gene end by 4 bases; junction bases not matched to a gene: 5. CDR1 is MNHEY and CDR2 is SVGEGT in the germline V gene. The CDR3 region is CASSSGTSLYEQYF. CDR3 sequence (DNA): TGTGCCAGCAGTTCCGGGACTAGCCTATACGAGCAGTACTTC.

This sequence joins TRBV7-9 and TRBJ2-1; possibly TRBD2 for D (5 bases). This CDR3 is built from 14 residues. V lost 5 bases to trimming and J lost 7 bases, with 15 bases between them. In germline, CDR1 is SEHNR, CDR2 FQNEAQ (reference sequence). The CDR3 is CASSAQLEWNEQFF. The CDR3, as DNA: TGTGCCAGCAGCGCCCAACTAGAGTGGAATGAGCAGTTCTTC.

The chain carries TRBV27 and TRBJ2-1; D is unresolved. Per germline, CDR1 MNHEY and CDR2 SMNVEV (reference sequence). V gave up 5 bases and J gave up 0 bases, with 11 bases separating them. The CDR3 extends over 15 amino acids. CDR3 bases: TGTGCCAGCAGTCCGCGTATAAGCTCCTACAATGAGCAGTTCTTC. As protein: CASSPRISSYNEQFF.

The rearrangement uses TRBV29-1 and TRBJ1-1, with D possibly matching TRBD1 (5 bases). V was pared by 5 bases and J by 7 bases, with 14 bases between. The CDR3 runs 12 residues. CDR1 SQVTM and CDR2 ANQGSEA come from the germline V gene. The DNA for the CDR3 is TGCAGCGTTTCAGGGTCGCAAATTGAAGCTTTCTTT. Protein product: CSVSGSQIEAFF.

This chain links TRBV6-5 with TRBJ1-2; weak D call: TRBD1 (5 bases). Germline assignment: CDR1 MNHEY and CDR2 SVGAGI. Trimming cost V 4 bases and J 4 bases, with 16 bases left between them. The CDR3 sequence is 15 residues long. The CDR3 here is CASSFGQGIGYGYTF. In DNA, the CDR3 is TGTGCCAGCAGTTTCGGCCAGGGAATAGGCTATGGCTACACCTTC.

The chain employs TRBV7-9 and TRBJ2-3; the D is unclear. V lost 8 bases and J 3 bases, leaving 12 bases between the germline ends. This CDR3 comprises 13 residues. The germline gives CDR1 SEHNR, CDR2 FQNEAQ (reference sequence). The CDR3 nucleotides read TGTGCCAGCCCCCCCTCCGAGACAGATACGCAGTATTTT. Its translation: CASPPSETDTQYF.

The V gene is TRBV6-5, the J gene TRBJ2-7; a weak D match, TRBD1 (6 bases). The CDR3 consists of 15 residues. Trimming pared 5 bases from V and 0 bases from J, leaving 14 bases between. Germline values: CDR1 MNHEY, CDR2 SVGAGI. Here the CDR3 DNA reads TGTGCCAGCAGTATCGGGACACCGAGCTCCTACGAGCAGTACTTC. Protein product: CASSIGTPSSYEQYF.

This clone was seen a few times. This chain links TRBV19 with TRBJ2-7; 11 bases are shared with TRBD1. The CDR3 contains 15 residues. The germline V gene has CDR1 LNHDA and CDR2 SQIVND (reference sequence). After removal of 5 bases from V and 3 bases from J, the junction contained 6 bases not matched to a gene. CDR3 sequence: CASSSRDRGFYEQYF. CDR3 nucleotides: TGTGCCAGTAGTTCCCGGGACAGGGGGTTCTACGAGCAGTACTTC.

The CDR3 DNA reads as TGTGCCAGCAGCGTAGAAGGGGATACGACTGAAGCTTTCTTT. This sequence encodes CASSVEGDTTEAFF. The genes are TRBV9 and TRBJ1-1, with a weak D call TRBD1 (5 bases). The CDR3 extends over 14 amino acids. Germline CDR1 reads SGDLS; CDR2 reads YYNGEE. Between the trimmed V and J ends, which lost 0 bases and 5 bases, there was a span of 11 bases.